Below are 26 T cell receptor beta chains sequenced from a single sample in a study of blood T cell repertoires in COVID-19. Produced via immunoSEQ multiplex PCR; TCRdb's table is partial and in-frame only. The table lists about 120,000 clones, roughly 80% of them singletons, with 2% to 2.5% in the top ten. The sample was peripheral blood. The receptors were gathered from a man aged 25 to 45 with acute or convalescent COVID-19.

This clone was seen a few times. The chain uses TRBV7-2 and TRBJ2-3; 9 nucleotides line up with TRBD1. Trimming took 5 bases from V and 4 from J; bases not matched to a gene: 10. Germline CDR1 SGHTA, CDR2 FQGNSA. The CDR3 loop spans 16 amino acids. CDR3 loop: CASSQGQGWIPDTQYF. In DNA, the CDR3 is TGTGCCAGCAGCCAGGGACAGGGTTGGATCCCAGATACGCAGTATTTT.

In DNA, the CDR3 is TGTGCCAGCAGCACGACAGGGGGTTATGGCTACACCTTC. This codes for CASSTTGGYGYTF. This chain links TRBV28 with TRBJ1-2; the match to TRBD1 covers 9 bases. The CDR3 length is 13 residues. The germline V gene has CDR1 MDHEN and CDR2 SYDVKM. J lost 5 bases, V lost 6 bases, and 4 bases had no gene match.

The chain carries TRBV6-2 or TRBV6-3 and TRBJ1-5, with 7 nucleotides matching TRBD1. The V gene's germline CDR1 is MNHEY and CDR2 SVGEGT. The CDR3 extends over 15 amino acids. V shed 4 bases, J shed 0 bases, and the junction held 3 bases outside the gene matches. The CDR3 DNA reads TGTGCCAGCAGTTGGGGGACAGTTAGCAATCAGCCCCAGCATTTT. Protein sequence: CASSWGTVSNQPQHF.

The chain links TRBV30 to TRBJ1-5; weak D call: TRBD1 (6 bases). This CDR3 has 16 amino acids. Germline assignment: CDR1 GTSNPN and CDR2 SVGIG (reference sequence). V was clipped by 4 bases and J by 2 bases, with 18 bases between them. The CDR3 loop reads CAWNLPQGYGNQPQHF. The CDR3 region has the DNA TGTGCCTGGAACTTACCCCAGGGGTATGGCAATCAGCCCCAGCATTTT. The variable domain in full, completed from reference TRBV30 and TRBJ1-5, reads SQTIHQWPATLVQPVGSPLSLECTVEGTSNPNLYWYRQAAGRGLQLLFYSVGIGQISSEVPQNLSASRPQDRQFILSSKKLLLSDSGFYLCAWNLPQGYGNQPQHFGDGTRLSIL.

The chain is built from TRBV2 and TRBJ2-1, with TRBD2 identical over 11 bases. CDR1 and CDR2 (germline): SNHLY, FYNNEI. J was trimmed by 7 bases and V by 4 bases; bases with no gene match: 15. The CDR3 loop spans 18 amino acids. The CDR3 is CASSVRLAGGKWGNEQFF. The CDR3, as DNA: TGTGCCAGCAGTGTTCGGCTAGCGGGGGGTAAATGGGGAAATGAGCAGTTCTTC.

There are a few counts of this clone. The chain has TRBV7-6 and TRBJ2-7, with 8 bases lining up with TRBD1. The ends lost 1 base at V and 5 bases at J; junction bases unmatched: 7. CDR1 and CDR2 from the germline V gene are SGHVS and FNYEAQ. The CDR3 runs 15 residues. CDR3: CASSLGVTGANEQYF. The CDR3 DNA reads as TGTGCCAGCAGCTTAGGGGTGACAGGGGCCAACGAGCAGTACTTC.

The chain links TRBV5-4 to TRBJ2-2; 10 nucleotides agree with TRBD2. Germline lookup yields CDR1 SGHNT and CDR2 YYREEE (reference sequence). The CDR3 runs to 16 residues. The junction had 12 bases not matched to a gene; V was cut back by 4 bases and J by 9 bases. The CDR3: CASSDTSGTFTRELFF. The CDR3 coding sequence is TGTGCCAGCAGCGATACTAGCGGGACATTTACCAGGGAGCTGTTTTTT.

This clone was counted a few times. This rearrangement joins TRBV5-6 to TRBJ1-5; D remains ambiguous. Germline V gives CDR1 SGHDT, CDR2 YYEEEE. V was cut by 2 bases and J by 2 bases, with 5 bases left in between. CDR3 length equals 13 residues. The CDR3 coding sequence is TGTGCCAGCAGCTTACGGGGCAATCAGCCCCAGCATTTT. Translating it yields CASSLRGNQPQHF.

V gene TRBV6-5 combines with J gene TRBJ2-3; 10 bases map to TRBD2. The CDR3 has 14 amino acids. Germline V lookup: CDR1 MNHEY, CDR2 SVGAGI. V shed 5 bases, J shed 8 bases, and the junction held 7 bases outside the gene matches. The CDR3 sequence is CASSPLAGEGTQYF. The CDR3 DNA sequence: TGTGCCAGCAGTCCCCTAGCGGGGGAGGGTACGCAGTATTTT.

V gene TRBV7-9 combines with J gene TRBJ2-3; 9 bases line up with TRBD2. Germline lookup yields CDR1 SEHNR and CDR2 FQNEAQ (reference sequence). The CDR3 loop spans 16 amino acids. V lost 5 bases and J lost 6; bases outside the gene matches: 12. For the CDR3, the DNA is TGTGCCAGCAGCCCGCGGGGCGGGGGGGCTGCGGATACGCAGTATTTT. Translated: CASSPRGGGAADTQYF.

The chain couples TRBV7-9 to TRBJ2-1; 7 bases agree with TRBD2. Per germline, CDR1 SEHNR and CDR2 FQNEAQ (reference sequence). This CDR3 spans 15 amino acids. The V and J ends lost 3 bases and 5 bases, in that order; junction bases with no gene match: 7. CDR3 DNA sequence: TGTGCCAGCAGCTTCGGACTAGGGGCACACAATGAGCAGTTCTTC. Amino acid sequence: CASSFGLGAHNEQFF.

This clone was seen once. This chain connects TRBV6-5 to TRBJ2-7; 11 nucleotides match TRBD2. Per germline, CDR1 MNHEY and CDR2 SVGAGI. The CDR3 contains 16 residues. With 2 bases clipped from V and 0 bases from J, the junction kept 3 bases outside the gene matches. As DNA, the CDR3 is TGTGCCAGCAGTTACCTGGGACTAGCGGACTCCTACGAGCAGTACGTC. Translated: CASSYLGLADSYEQYV.

The gene calls are TRBV27 and TRBJ1-2; 10 bases are a match to TRBD1. Looked up from germline, CDR1 is MNHEY and CDR2 is SMNVEV (reference sequence). CDR3 length equals 12 residues. J lost 8 bases, V lost 6 bases, and 3 bases had no gene match. The CDR3: CASRKTGGGYTF. Here the CDR3 DNA reads TGTGCCAGCAGAAAGACAGGGGGCGGCTACACCTTC.

The gene calls are TRBV29-1 and TRBJ1-5; 7 bases map to TRBD1. Germline assignment: CDR1 SQVTM and CDR2 ANQGSEA. There are 13 residues in the CDR3. V shed 4 bases, J shed 4 bases, and the junction held 4 bases outside the gene matches. For the CDR3, the DNA is TGCAGCGTTGGACAGGGCTGGAATCAGCCCCAGCATTTT. Its translation: CSVGQGWNQPQHF.

This chain's CDR3 is CASSSRQNEKLFF. In nucleotides, the CDR3 is TGCGCCAGCAGCTCGCGACAAAATGAAAAACTGTTTTTT. V gene TRBV5-1 combines with J gene TRBJ1-4; no clear D. The CDR3 length is 13 residues. Per germline, CDR1 SGHRS and CDR2 YFSETQ. V was cut by 3 bases and J by 5 bases, with 8 bases left in between. Full variable domain (remainder filled in from reference TRBV5-1 and TRBJ1-4): KAGVTQTPRYLIKTRGQQVTLSCSPISGHRSVSWYQQTPGQGLQFLFEYFSETQRNKGNFPGRFSGRQFSNSRSEMNVSTLELGDSALYLCASSSRQNEKLFFGSGTQLSVL.

This chain connects TRBV3-1 (or the pseudogene TRBV3-2) to TRBJ2-5; D may be TRBD2 (6 bases). The V end was cut by 8 bases, the J end by 5 bases, with 15 bases between. Germline lookup yields CDR1 LGHDT and CDR2 YNNKEL (reference sequence). The CDR3 totals 13 residues. CDR3 loop: CASDSGTRETQYF. As DNA, the CDR3 is TGTGCCAGCGATAGCGGAACTCGGGAGACCCAGTACTTC.

This clone was seen only a few times. The chain carries TRBV7-9 and TRBJ1-4; D is undetermined. Trimming cost V 3 bases and J 1 base, with 12 bases left between them. The CDR3 length is 16 residues. The germline CDR1 and CDR2 sequences are SEHNR and FQNEAQ (reference sequence). CDR3 in DNA: TGTGCCAGCAGCTTGGCTCTTCCCCTAACTAATGAAAAACTGTTTTTT. Its translation is CASSLALPLTNEKLFF.

The chain carries TRBV30 and TRBJ2-2, with D hard to call. V dropped 0 bases and J dropped 7 bases, with 9 bases sitting between them. The CDR3 runs 13 residues. The germline V gene encodes CDR1 GTSNPN and CDR2 SVGIG (reference sequence). The CDR3 loop is CAWSVGRSGELFF. In DNA, the CDR3 is TGTGCCTGGAGTGTCGGAAGGAGCGGGGAGCTGTTTTTT.

The CDR3 is CASKDPGSNEQFF. CDR3 in DNA: TGTGCCAGCAAGGACCCGGGGAGCAATGAGCAGTTCTTC. The gene calls are TRBV7-9 and TRBJ2-1; TRBD2 might be the D (5 bases). This CDR3 has 13 residues. V was shortened by 7 bases and J by 6 bases, with 13 bases between the two germline ends. Germline loops: CDR1 SEHNR, CDR2 FQNEAQ (reference sequence). The whole variable domain, remainder taken from reference TRBV7-9 and TRBJ2-1, is DTGVSQNPRHKITKRGQNVTFRCDPISEHNRLYWYRQTLGQGPEFLTYFQNEAQLEKSRLLSDRFSAERPKGSFSTLEIQRTEQGDSAMYLCASKDPGSNEQFFGPGTRLTVL.

V gene TRBV5-4 combines with J gene TRBJ1-1; possibly TRBD1 for D (6 bases). Per germline, CDR1 SGHNT and CDR2 YYREEE (reference sequence). Between the trimmed V and J ends, which lost 7 bases and 0 bases, there was a span of 13 bases. The CDR3 spans 14 residues. For the CDR3, the DNA is TGTGCCAGCGCCAGGGACACCATGAACACTGAAGCTTTCTTT. This encodes CASARDTMNTEAFF.

J is TRBJ1-1 and V is TRBV5-1; D call uncertain. Per germline, CDR1 SGHRS and CDR2 YFSETQ. CDR3 length equals 14 residues. V was trimmed by 7 bases and J by 3 bases, leaving 16 bases between them. The CDR3 loop is CASQKDRRDTEAFF. CDR3 sequence (DNA): TGCGCCAGCCAAAAGGACCGGCGGGACACTGAAGCTTTCTTT.

This sequence joins TRBV2 and TRBJ1-1; D is perhaps TRBD1 (5 bases). CDR3 size: 12 residues. V was shortened by 9 bases and J by 4 bases, with 12 bases between the two germline ends. The germline V gene encodes CDR1 SNHLY and CDR2 FYNNEI. Here the CDR3 DNA reads TGTGCCAGTAGAATCGGGGGCACTGAAGCTTTCTTT. Its protein product is CASRIGGTEAFF.

This rearrangement joins TRBV5-1 to TRBJ2-7, with 11 bases aligning to TRBD1. The CDR3 has 15 residues. The V and J ends lost 4 bases and 2 bases, in that order; junction bases with no gene match: 5. Germline values: CDR1 SGHRS, CDR2 YFSETQ. The DNA for the CDR3 is TGCGCCAGCAGCCCCGGGACAGGGGGGACCTACGAGCAGTACGTC. Its protein is CASSPGTGGTYEQYV.

The V call is TRBV19, the J call TRBJ2-4; possibly TRBD1 for D (6 bases). The V and J ends lost 2 bases and 8 bases respectively, with 13 bases between them. Germline CDR1 LNHDA, CDR2 SQIVND (reference sequence). This CDR3 is 14 amino acids long. CDR3 residues: CASSITSPGDIQYF. Here the CDR3 DNA reads TGTGCCAGTAGTATAACCTCCCCAGGGGACATTCAGTACTTC.

The chain couples TRBV10-1 to TRBJ2-7; maybe TRBD1 (6 bases). Between the trimmed V and J ends, which lost 2 bases and 2 bases, there was a span of 13 bases. The CDR3 consists of 15 residues. Germline V gene lookup returns CDR1 WNHNN and CDR2 SYGVQD (reference sequence). The CDR3 is CASSEGGRGTYEQYV. CDR3 DNA sequence: TGCGCCAGCAGTGAGGGGGGAAGGGGGACCTACGAGCAGTACGTC.

This clone was seen once. The rearrangement links TRBV7-2 to TRBJ2-2; tentative D call: TRBD2 (5 bases). Trimming left V 5 bases short and J 2 bases short, with 9 bases between. This CDR3 comprises 14 residues. Per germline, CDR1 SGHTA and CDR2 FQGNSA. CDR3 sequence reads: CASSIDYNTGELFF. CDR3 DNA sequence: TGTGCCAGCAGCATAGACTACAACACCGGGGAGCTGTTTTTT.